This T cell receptor beta chain stems from a study of vaccination and CD4 T cells after COVID-19. This clonotype has only a few counts. The antigen is unknown. The germline CDR1 and CDR2 sequences are SGHTA and FQGNSA. The CDR3 is made up of 15 amino acids. Trimming shortened V by 1 base and J by 7 bases, and 16 bases separated the two germline ends. At the Johns Hopkins FTIC core, DNA taken from cultured CD4+ T cells was sequenced by way of the Oncomine TCR Beta short-read assay. Using its own MiXCR run on the PCR reads, TCRdb lists one record per CDR3 protein. There are some 15,000 distinct CDR3 sequences in the sample; roughly 29% occur only once, and about 20% lies in the top ten. Sample treatment: approximately 11-day PBMC culture with coronavirus spike peptide pools or control peptides (ViraFEST assay).

The sequenced sample was cultured CD4+ T cells from blood. The receptor comes from a human donor with COVID-19. This chain links TRBV7-2 with TRBJ1-2; perhaps TRBD1 as D (6 bases). The CDR3 protein is CASSLEATGRFGYTF. In DNA form, the CDR3 reads TGTGCCAGCAGCTTAGAAGCGACAGGCCGTTTTGGCTACACCTTC.